This is a list of T cell receptor beta chains from one sample in a study of STAT3 mutations in large granular lymphocyte leukemia. Sequenced by immunoSEQ multiplex PCR; TCRdb stores in-frame clones only, minus some. The table has 5,400 or so clones, more than 45% seen once. Material: peripheral blood mononuclear cells. These receptor sequences come from a woman in her 70s with T-cell large granular lymphocyte leukemia. Some clones in this sample may be carry-over from other donors' samples. Both conserved end residues are part of each CDR3. D genes are given only for firm matches. Part of the rows lack a size; the others show once, few, many or a class for expanded clones.

d_gene: -
v_gene: TRBV6-5
j_gene: TRBJ2-3
abundance: -
CDR3nt: TGTGCCAGCACCAATGGGCAGGGAGGCCTAAGGCGAGTGTATTTT
CDR3aa: CASTNGQGGLRRVYF

d_gene: -
v_gene: TRBV2
j_gene: TRBJ2-7
abundance: few
CDR3nt: TGTGCCAGCGGGGTCAGCTCCTACGAGCAGTACTTC
CDR3aa: CASGVSSYEQYF

d_gene: -
v_gene: TRBV30
j_gene: TRBJ1-2
abundance: few
CDR3nt: TGTGCCTGGAGTGTACCGGGAGCCCAATTAGGCTACACCTTC
CDR3aa: CAWSVPGAQLGYTF

d_gene: -
v_gene: TRBV18
j_gene: TRBJ2-7
abundance: once
CDR3nt: TGTGCCAGCTCACCACGTTCCATCGACGAGCAGTACTTC
CDR3aa: CASSPRSIDEQYF

d_gene: TRBD1
v_gene: TRBV6-5
j_gene: TRBJ1-2
abundance: -
CDR3nt: TGTGCCAGCAGTTACTCGAGGACAGGGGGTAGCTATGGCTACACCTTC
CDR3aa: CASSYSRTGGSYGYTF

d_gene: TRBD1
v_gene: TRBV18
j_gene: TRBJ1-2
abundance: -
CDR3nt: TGTGCCAGCTCACCACCGGGGACAGGGAACTATGGCTACACCTTC
CDR3aa: CASSPPGTGNYGYTF

d_gene: -
v_gene: TRBV7-2
j_gene: TRBJ2-7
abundance: -
CDR3nt: TGTGCCAGCAGCTTAGCAGCGCCATGGACGTACGAGCAGTACTTC
CDR3aa: CASSLAAPWTYEQYF

d_gene: -
v_gene: TRBV7-9
j_gene: TRBJ2-3
abundance: medium-sized
CDR3nt: TGTGCCACCGACCTCACGGGTACTGCCACAGATACGCAGTATTTT
CDR3aa: CATDLTGTATDTQYF

d_gene: TRBD2
v_gene: TRBV6-6
j_gene: TRBJ2-1
abundance: -
CDR3nt: TGTGCCAGCAGTTCTGGACTAGCGGGTTACAATGAGCAGTTCTTC
CDR3aa: CASSSGLAGYNEQFF

d_gene: -
v_gene: TRBV2
j_gene: TRBJ1-2
abundance: few
CDR3nt: TGTGCCAGCAGTGAAGAGTACAGGGCTTTCTATGGCTACACCTTC
CDR3aa: CASSEEYRAFYGYTF

d_gene: -
v_gene: TRBV11-2
j_gene: TRBJ2-3
abundance: few
CDR3nt: TGTGCCAGCAGCTTAGGCGGAGCGGCCAGCACAGATACGCAGTATTTT
CDR3aa: CASSLGGAASTDTQYF

d_gene: -
v_gene: TRBV10-3
j_gene: TRBJ1-1
abundance: few
CDR3nt: TGTGCCATCAGTGAGTCCGGAAGCGGCACTGAAGCTTTCTTT
CDR3aa: CAISESGSGTEAFF

d_gene: -
v_gene: TRBV5-1
j_gene: TRBJ1-1
abundance: -
CDR3nt: TGCGCCAGCAGCATATCCCAGGTGAACACTGAAGCTTTCTTT
CDR3aa: CASSISQVNTEAFF

d_gene: -
v_gene: TRBV5-1
j_gene: TRBJ1-2
abundance: few
CDR3nt: TGCGCCAGCAGCTTGGGAAGAAACTATGGCTACACCTTC
CDR3aa: CASSLGRNYGYTF

d_gene: -
v_gene: TRBV18
j_gene: TRBJ2-4
abundance: -
CDR3nt: TGTGCCAGCTCACCCGATCGCGGGATGAACATTCAGTACTTC
CDR3aa: CASSPDRGMNIQYF

d_gene: TRBD2
v_gene: TRBV5-4
j_gene: TRBJ2-5
abundance: -
CDR3nt: TGTGCCAGCAGCTTGGGACTAGCGGGCCAAGAGACCCAGTACTTC
CDR3aa: CASSLGLAGQETQYF

d_gene: TRBD1
v_gene: TRBV18
j_gene: TRBJ1-1
abundance: once
CDR3nt: TGTGCCAGCTCACCTTGGACAGGGGGCGTGGGTGAAGCTTTCTTT
CDR3aa: CASSPWTGGVGEAFF

d_gene: -
v_gene: TRBV5-4
j_gene: TRBJ1-1
abundance: -
CDR3nt: TGTGCCAGCAGCTTGGGACAGGCGAACACTGAAGCTTTCTTT
CDR3aa: CASSLGQANTEAFF

d_gene: -
v_gene: TRBV30
j_gene: TRBJ1-4
abundance: -
CDR3nt: TGTGCCTGGGCCCCAGGGAGCTGGCTAGGAAAACTGTTTTTT
CDR3aa: CAWAPGSWLGKLFF

d_gene: -
v_gene: TRBV5-1
j_gene: TRBJ2-5
abundance: -
CDR3nt: TGCGCCAGCAGCTTGAGCCCTTCCGTGGGGAACCAAGAGACCCAGTACTTC
CDR3aa: CASSLSPSVGNQETQYF

d_gene: -
v_gene: TRBV18
j_gene: TRBJ1-1
abundance: few
CDR3nt: TGTGCCAGCTCACCGCAAAGGGGCGCTTTCTTT
CDR3aa: CASSPQRGAFF

d_gene: -
v_gene: TRBV15
j_gene: TRBJ1-2
abundance: hyperexpanded
CDR3nt: TGTGCCACCAGCAGAGATAAGGGGACGGACTATGGCTACACCTTC
CDR3aa: CATSRDKGTDYGYTF

d_gene: TRBD1
v_gene: TRBV6-6
j_gene: TRBJ2-2
abundance: -
CDR3nt: TGTGCCAGCAGTTACTCGACAGGGGGCGGCACCGGGGAGCTGTTTTTT
CDR3aa: CASSYSTGGGTGELFF

d_gene: -
v_gene: TRBV27
j_gene: TRBJ1-2
abundance: -
CDR3nt: TGTGCCAGTGGCCAGGGATATGGCTACACCTTC
CDR3aa: CASGQGYGYTF

d_gene: -
v_gene: TRBV5-1
j_gene: TRBJ2-3
abundance: hyperexpanded
CDR3nt: TGCGCCAGTAGCCAGGCAGATACGCAGTATTTT
CDR3aa: CASSQADTQYF

d_gene: TRBD1
v_gene: TRBV5-4
j_gene: TRBJ1-2
abundance: -
CDR3nt: TGTGCCAGCAGCTTGGAGGAGGGGGCCTTCTATGGCTACACCTTC
CDR3aa: CASSLEEGAFYGYTF

d_gene: -
v_gene: TRBV4-1
j_gene: TRBJ1-2
abundance: -
CDR3nt: TGCGCCAGCAGCCAAGAGGCGAGGGCGGAGGTCTATGGCTACACCTTC
CDR3aa: CASSQEARAEVYGYTF

d_gene: -
v_gene: TRBV5-1
j_gene: TRBJ2-7
abundance: -
CDR3nt: TGCGCCAGCAGCGAATCGGGAAGCTCCTACGAGCAGTACTTC
CDR3aa: CASSESGSSYEQYF

d_gene: -
v_gene: TRBV18
j_gene: TRBJ1-4
abundance: -
CDR3nt: TGTGCCAGCTCACCACTCCAATCGGATGAAAAACTGTTTTTT
CDR3aa: CASSPLQSDEKLFF

d_gene: -
v_gene: TRBV7-9
j_gene: TRBJ2-7
abundance: -
CDR3nt: TGTGCCAGCAGCTTAGACAGTTTTTCCTACGAGCAGTACTTC
CDR3aa: CASSLDSFSYEQYF

d_gene: -
v_gene: TRBV29-1
j_gene: TRBJ1-1
abundance: few
CDR3nt: TGCAGCGTTGGAGACGCCGTCACTGAAGCTTTCTTT
CDR3aa: CSVGDAVTEAFF

d_gene: -
v_gene: TRBV7-8
j_gene: TRBJ2-5
abundance: -
CDR3nt: TGTGCCAGCAGCTTAATCCCCCTAGGGGGAAAGGGTGAGACCCAGTACTTC
CDR3aa: CASSLIPLGGKGETQYF

d_gene: -
v_gene: TRBV18
j_gene: TRBJ1-5
abundance: -
CDR3nt: TGTGCCAGCTCACTCTGGTCGGAGGATAGCAATCAGCCCCAGCATTTT
CDR3aa: CASSLWSEDSNQPQHF

d_gene: -
v_gene: TRBV6-6
j_gene: TRBJ1-1
abundance: -
CDR3nt: TGTGCCAGCAGTTTAATAATACACACTGAAGCTTTCTTT
CDR3aa: CASSLIIHTEAFF

d_gene: TRBD1
v_gene: TRBV12-5
j_gene: TRBJ1-2
abundance: few
CDR3nt: TGTGCTAGTGGTTTGTCTGACAGGGCAATGTTC
CDR3aa: CASGLSDRAMF

d_gene: -
v_gene: TRBV29-1
j_gene: TRBJ2-7
abundance: few
CDR3nt: TGCAGCGTTGACAGGGGAGGAGAGCAGTACTTC
CDR3aa: CSVDRGGEQYF

d_gene: -
v_gene: TRBV4-1
j_gene: TRBJ1-5
abundance: -
CDR3nt: TGCGCCAGCAGCCGTTCAGGGGACAATGATCAGCCCCAGCATTTT
CDR3aa: CASSRSGDNDQPQHF